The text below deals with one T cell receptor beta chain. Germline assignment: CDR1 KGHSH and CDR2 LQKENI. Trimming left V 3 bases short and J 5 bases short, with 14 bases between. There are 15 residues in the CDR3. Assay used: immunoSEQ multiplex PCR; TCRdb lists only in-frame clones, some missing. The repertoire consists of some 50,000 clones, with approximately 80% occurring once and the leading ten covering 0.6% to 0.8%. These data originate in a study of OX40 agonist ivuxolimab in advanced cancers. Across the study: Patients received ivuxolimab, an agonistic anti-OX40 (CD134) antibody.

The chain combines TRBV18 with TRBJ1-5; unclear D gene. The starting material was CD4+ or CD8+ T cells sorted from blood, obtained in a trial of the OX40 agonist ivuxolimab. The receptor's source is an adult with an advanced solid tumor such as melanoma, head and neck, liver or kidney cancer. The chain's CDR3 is CASSPVGKADQPQHF. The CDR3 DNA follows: TGTGCCAGCTCACCGGTTGGGAAAGCGGATCAGCCCCAGCATTTT.